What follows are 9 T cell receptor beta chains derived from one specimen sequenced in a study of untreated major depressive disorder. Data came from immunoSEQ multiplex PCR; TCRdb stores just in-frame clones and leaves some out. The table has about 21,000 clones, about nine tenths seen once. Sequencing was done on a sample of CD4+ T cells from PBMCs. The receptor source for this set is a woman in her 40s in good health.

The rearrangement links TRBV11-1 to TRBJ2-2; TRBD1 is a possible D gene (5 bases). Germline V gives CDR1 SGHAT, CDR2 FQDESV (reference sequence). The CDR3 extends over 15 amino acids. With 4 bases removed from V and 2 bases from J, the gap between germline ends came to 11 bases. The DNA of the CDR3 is TGTGCCAGCAGCTGGAGACAGAGTAACACCGGGGAGCTGTTTTTT. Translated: CASSWRQSNTGELFF. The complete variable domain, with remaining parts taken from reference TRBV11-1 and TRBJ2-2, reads EAEVAQSPRYKITEKSQAVAFWCDPISGHATLYWYRQILGQGPELLVQFQDESVVDDSQLPKDRFSAERLKGVDSTLKIQPAELGDSAMYLCASSWRQSNTGELFFGEGSRLTVL.

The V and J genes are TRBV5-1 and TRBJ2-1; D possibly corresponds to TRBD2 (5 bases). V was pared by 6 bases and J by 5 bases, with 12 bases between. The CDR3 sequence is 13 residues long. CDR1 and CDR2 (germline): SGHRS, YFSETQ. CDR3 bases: TGCGCCAGCACTCCAGCGGCACACAATGAGCAGTTCTTC. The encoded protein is CASTPAAHNEQFF.

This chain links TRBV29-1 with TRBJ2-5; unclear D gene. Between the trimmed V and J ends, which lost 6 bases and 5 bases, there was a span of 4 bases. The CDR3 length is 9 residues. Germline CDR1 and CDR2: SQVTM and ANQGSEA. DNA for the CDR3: TGCAGCGTCGGTGAGACCCAGTACTTC. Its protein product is CSVGETQYF.

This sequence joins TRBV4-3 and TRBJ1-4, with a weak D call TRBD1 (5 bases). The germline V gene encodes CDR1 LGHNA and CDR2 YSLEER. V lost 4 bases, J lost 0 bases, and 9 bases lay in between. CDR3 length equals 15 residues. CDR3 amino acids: CASSPGGATNEKLFF. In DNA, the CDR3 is TGCGCCAGCAGCCCCGGGGGGGCAACTAATGAAAAACTGTTTTTT.

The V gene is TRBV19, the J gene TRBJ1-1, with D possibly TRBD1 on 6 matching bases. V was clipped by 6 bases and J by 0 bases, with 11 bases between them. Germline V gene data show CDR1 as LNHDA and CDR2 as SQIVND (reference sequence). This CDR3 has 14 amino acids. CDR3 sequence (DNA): TGTGCCAGTAGCAGGGGATCAATGAACACTGAAGCTTTCTTT. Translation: CASSRGSMNTEAFF.

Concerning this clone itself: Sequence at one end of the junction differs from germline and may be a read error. The CDR3 DNA reads TGTGCTAGCAGCTTAAATCCTGGGGCCAACGTCCTGACTTTC. Protein sequence: CASSLNPGANVLTF. This chain links TRBV7-7 with TRBJ2-6; D remains ambiguous. Germline-derived CDR1 and CDR2 are SSHAT and FNYEAQ (reference sequence). This CDR3 spans 14 amino acids.

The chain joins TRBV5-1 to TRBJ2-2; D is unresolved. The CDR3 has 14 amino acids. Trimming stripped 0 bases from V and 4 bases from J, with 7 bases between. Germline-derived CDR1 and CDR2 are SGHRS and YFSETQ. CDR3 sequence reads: CASSLDIRTGELFF. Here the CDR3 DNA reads TGCGCCAGCAGCTTGGACATCCGCACCGGGGAGCTGTTTTTT. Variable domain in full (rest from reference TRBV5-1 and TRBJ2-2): KAGVTQTPRYLIKTRGQQVTLSCSPISGHRSVSWYQQTPGQGLQFLFEYFSETQRNKGNFPGRFSGRQFSNSRSEMNVSTLELGDSALYLCASSLDIRTGELFFGEGSRLTVL.

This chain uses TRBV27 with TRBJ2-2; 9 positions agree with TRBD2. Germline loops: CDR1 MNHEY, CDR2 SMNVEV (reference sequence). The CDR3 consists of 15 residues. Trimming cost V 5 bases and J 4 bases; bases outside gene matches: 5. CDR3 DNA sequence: TGTGCCAGCAGTGCTAGCGGGACGTTCACCGGGGAGCTGTTTTTT. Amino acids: CASSASGTFTGELFF.

The CDR3 DNA reads TGTGCCAGCAGCTCCGACAGGGGCTACGAGCAGTACGTC. Its translation: CASSSDRGYEQYV. The chain couples TRBV7-2 to TRBJ2-7, with TRBD1 identical over 8 bases. Unmatched junction bases numbered 2, after V lost 4 bases and J lost 3 bases. The CDR3 spans 13 residues. CDR1 is SGHTA and CDR2 is FQGNSA in the germline V gene.